One and the same sample provided the 10 T cell receptor beta chains below, sequenced in a study of blood T cell repertoires in COVID-19. Here immunoSEQ multiplex PCR was the method, and the copy in TCRdb shows in-frame clones only, minus some. Here the sample spans a few hundred thousand clones, 80% to 90% being singletons. The sample comprised PBMCs or T cells enriched from blood (not recorded which). The receptors were sampled from a woman aged 30 to 39 who had recovered from COVID-19.

The V call is TRBV29-1, the J call TRBJ2-7; 7 nucleotides match TRBD1. This CDR3 spans 11 amino acids. Germline V gene data show CDR1 as SQVTM and CDR2 as ANQGSEA. V was clipped by 5 bases and J by 6 bases; unmatched bases: 4. CDR3 nucleotide sequence: TGCAGCGTTCCCGAGGGGGCCGAGCAGTACTTC. It specifies CSVPEGAEQYF.

The chain uses TRBV5-4 and TRBJ1-2; 8 positions match TRBD1. CDR1 is SGHNT and CDR2 is YYREEE in the germline V gene (reference sequence). CDR3 length: 15 residues. With V trimmed by 0 bases and J by 4 bases, 5 bases remained unmatched. In DNA form, the CDR3 reads TGTGCCAGCAGCTTGGGAGGGCAGGGGGCCTATGGCTACACCTTC. Amino acid sequence: CASSLGGQGAYGYTF.

This sequence joins TRBV6-1 and TRBJ1-2; no reliable D call. V was pared by 1 base and J by 4 bases, with 13 bases between. The CDR3 runs 15 residues. The germline CDR1 and CDR2 sequences are MNHNS and SASEGT. The CDR3 protein is CASSEGGGSTYGYTF. The CDR3 region has the DNA TGTGCCAGCAGTGAAGGTGGAGGGTCTACCTATGGCTACACCTTC.

The chain carries TRBV19 and TRBJ1-2, with 8 bases identical to TRBD1. V lost 6 bases and J lost 6; bases outside the gene matches: 6. Germline V lookup: CDR1 LNHDA, CDR2 SQIVND (reference sequence). The CDR3 covers 13 residues. CDR3 amino acids: CASSGTGQNGYTF. The CDR3 DNA reads as TGTGCCAGTAGCGGGACAGGACAGAATGGCTACACCTTC.

This clone was found once. The chain is built from TRBV10-2 and TRBJ2-7; D perhaps matches TRBD1 (5 bases). Germline loops: CDR1 WSHSY, CDR2 SAAADI. The V end was cut by 2 bases, the J end by 3 bases, with 14 bases between. The CDR3 is 15 amino acids. The CDR3 DNA follows: TGCGCCAGCAGTGAGCCAGGGAAAGGCAACTACGAGCAGTACTTC. Protein: CASSEPGKGNYEQYF.

The V call is TRBV5-1, the J call TRBJ1-3; D might be TRBD1 (5 bases). This CDR3 is built from 15 residues. Germline V gives CDR1 SGHRS, CDR2 YFSETQ. Trimming removed 4 bases at V and 2 bases at J, with 13 bases between. CDR3 region: CASSISRAAGNTIYF. As DNA, the CDR3 is TGCGCCAGCAGCATATCCAGGGCGGCTGGAAACACCATATATTTT.

The chain joins TRBV6-4 to TRBJ2-2, with D possibly being TRBD2 (7 bases). This CDR3 region has 13 residues. Germline V gene sequence: CDR1 MRHNA, CDR2 SNTAGT. V was pared by 8 bases and J by 3 bases, with 10 bases between. In nucleotides, the CDR3 is TGTGCCAGCGGGGGGGCAGACACCGGGGAGCTGTTTTTT. It encodes CASGGADTGELFF.

V is TRBV13 and J is TRBJ1-5; a weak D match, TRBD1 (6 bases). Trimming removed 2 bases from V and 0 bases from J, with 14 bases in between. The CDR3 runs to 17 residues. Looked up from germline, CDR1 is PRHDT and CDR2 is FYEKMQ (reference sequence). CDR3 amino acids: CASSLQGGGYSNQPQHF. CDR3 in DNA: TGTGCCAGCAGCTTACAGGGAGGGGGATATAGCAATCAGCCCCAGCATTTT.

The gene calls are TRBV11-2 and TRBJ2-1; D ambiguous. The V end was cut by 5 bases, the J end by 7 bases, with 12 bases between. Looked up from germline, CDR1 is SGHAT and CDR2 is FQNNGV. CDR3 size: 13 residues. This CDR3 reads CASSRSRYNEQFF. In nucleotides, the CDR3 is TGTGCCAGCAGCCGTTCTCGTTATAATGAGCAGTTCTTC.

The J gene is TRBJ2-3, the V gene TRBV29-1, with TRBD2 as a possible D gene (5 bases). The CDR3 spans 13 residues. V was cut by 5 bases and J by 3 bases, with 12 bases left in between. Germline values: CDR1 SQVTM, CDR2 ANQGSEA. CDR3 sequence (DNA): TGCAGCGTTACGGGGTTCGGAACAGATACGCAGTATTTT. Protein: CSVTGFGTDTQYF.